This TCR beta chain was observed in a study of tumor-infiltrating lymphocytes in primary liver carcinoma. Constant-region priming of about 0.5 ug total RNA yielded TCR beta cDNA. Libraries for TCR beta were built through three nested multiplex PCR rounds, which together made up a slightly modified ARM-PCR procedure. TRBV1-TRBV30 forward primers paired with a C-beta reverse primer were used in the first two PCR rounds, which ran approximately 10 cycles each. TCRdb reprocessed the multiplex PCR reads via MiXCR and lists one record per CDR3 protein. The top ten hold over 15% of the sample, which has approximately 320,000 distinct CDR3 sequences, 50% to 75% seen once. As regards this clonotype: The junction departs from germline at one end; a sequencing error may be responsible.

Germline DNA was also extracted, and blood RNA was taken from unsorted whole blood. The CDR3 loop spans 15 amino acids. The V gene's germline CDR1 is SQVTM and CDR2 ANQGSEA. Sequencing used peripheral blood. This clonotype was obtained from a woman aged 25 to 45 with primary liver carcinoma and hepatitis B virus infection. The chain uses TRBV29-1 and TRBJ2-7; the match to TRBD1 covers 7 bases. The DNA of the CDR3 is TGCAGCGTTGAAGGCGCCTCTGACAGGGCGTACGGGCAGTACTTC. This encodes CSVEGASDRAYGQYF.